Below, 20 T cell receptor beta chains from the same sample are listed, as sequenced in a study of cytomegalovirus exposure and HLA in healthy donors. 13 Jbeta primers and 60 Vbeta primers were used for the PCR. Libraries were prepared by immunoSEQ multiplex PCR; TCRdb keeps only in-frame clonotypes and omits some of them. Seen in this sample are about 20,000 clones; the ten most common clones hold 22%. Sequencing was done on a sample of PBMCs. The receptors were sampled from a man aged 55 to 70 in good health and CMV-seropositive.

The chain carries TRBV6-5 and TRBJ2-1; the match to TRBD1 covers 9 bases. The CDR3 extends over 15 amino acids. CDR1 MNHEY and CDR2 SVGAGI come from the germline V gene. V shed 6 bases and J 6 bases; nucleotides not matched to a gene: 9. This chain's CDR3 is CASRYPGQGFNEQFF. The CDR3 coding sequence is TGTGCCAGCAGATATCCGGGACAGGGATTCAATGAGCAGTTCTTC.

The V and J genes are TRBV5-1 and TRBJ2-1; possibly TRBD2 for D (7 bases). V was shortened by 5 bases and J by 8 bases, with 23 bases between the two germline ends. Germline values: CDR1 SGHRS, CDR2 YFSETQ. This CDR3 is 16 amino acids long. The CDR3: CASRKNGGGSGDEQFF. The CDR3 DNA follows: TGCGCCAGCAGAAAAAACGGCGGGGGCTCAGGGGATGAGCAGTTCTTC.

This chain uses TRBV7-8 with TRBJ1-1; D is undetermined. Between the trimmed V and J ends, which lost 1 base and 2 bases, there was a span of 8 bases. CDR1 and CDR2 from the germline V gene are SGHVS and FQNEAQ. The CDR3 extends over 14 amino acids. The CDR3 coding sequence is TGTGCCAGCAGCTTAGTAGCAGCCAACACTGAAGCTTTCTTT. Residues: CASSLVAANTEAFF.

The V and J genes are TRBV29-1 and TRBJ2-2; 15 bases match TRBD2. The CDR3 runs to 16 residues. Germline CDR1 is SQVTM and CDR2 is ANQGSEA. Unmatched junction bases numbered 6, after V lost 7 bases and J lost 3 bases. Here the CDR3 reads CSARTSGRAHTGELFF. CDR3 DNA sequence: TGCAGCGCCCGGACTAGCGGGAGGGCACACACCGGGGAGCTGTTTTTT.

DNA for the CDR3: TGTGCCACCGGGGCGGGAGGCCCCACCGGGGAGCTGTTTTTT. Its protein is CATGAGGPTGELFF. The chain uses TRBV11-3 and TRBJ2-2, with TRBD2 matching over 8 bases. The germline V gene has CDR1 SGHNT and CDR2 YENEEA. The CDR3 contains 14 residues. V shed 10 bases and J 4 bases; nucleotides not matched to a gene: 8.

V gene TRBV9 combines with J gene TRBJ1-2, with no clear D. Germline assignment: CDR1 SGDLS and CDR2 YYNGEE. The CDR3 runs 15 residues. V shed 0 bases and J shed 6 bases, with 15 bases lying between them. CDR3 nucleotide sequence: TGTGCCAGCAGCGTAGCCGGCACCCCACGGGATGGCTACACCTTC. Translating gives CASSVAGTPRDGYTF.

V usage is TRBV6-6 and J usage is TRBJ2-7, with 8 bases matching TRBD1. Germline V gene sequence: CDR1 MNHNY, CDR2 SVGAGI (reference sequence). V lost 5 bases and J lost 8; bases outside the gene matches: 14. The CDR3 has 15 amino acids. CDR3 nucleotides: TGTGCCAGCAGTCCAAGTGGGGACAGGATAATGAAGCAGTACTTC. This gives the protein CASSPSGDRIMKQYF.

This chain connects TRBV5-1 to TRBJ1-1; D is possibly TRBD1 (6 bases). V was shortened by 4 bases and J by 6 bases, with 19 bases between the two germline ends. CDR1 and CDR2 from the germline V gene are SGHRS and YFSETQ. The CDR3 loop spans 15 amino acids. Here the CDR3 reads CASSPQGNRGAEAFF. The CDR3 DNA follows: TGCGCCAGCAGCCCACAGGGAAACCGGGGCGCTGAAGCTTTCTTT.

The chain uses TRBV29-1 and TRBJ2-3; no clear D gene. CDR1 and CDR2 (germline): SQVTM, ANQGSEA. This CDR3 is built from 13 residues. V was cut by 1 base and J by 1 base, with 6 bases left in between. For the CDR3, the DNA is TGCAGCGTTGAAGTGAGCGGCACAGATACGCAGTATTTT. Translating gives CSVEVSGTDTQYF.

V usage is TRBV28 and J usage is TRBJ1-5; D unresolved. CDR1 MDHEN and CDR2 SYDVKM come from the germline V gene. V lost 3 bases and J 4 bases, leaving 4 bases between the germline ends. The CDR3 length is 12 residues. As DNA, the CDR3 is TGTGCCAGCAGTTTTCTTAATCAGCCCCAGCATTTT. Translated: CASSFLNQPQHF.

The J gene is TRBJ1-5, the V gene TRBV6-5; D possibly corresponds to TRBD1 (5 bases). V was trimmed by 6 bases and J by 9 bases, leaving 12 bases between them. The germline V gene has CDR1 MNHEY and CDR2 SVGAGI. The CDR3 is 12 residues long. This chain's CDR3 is CASRDTGGPQHF. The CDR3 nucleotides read TGTGCCAGCAGGGACACCGGGGGGCCCCAGCATTTT.

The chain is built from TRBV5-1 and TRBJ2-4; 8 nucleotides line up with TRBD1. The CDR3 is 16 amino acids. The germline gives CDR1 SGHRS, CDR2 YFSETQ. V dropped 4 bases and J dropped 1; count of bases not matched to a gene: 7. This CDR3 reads CASSLGQASAKNIQYF. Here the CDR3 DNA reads TGCGCCAGCAGCCTGGGACAGGCCTCCGCCAAAAACATTCAGTACTTC.

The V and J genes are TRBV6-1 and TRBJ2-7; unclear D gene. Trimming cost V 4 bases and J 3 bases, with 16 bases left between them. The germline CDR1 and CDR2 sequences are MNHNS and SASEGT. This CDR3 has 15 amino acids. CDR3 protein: CASSGRLVALYEQYF. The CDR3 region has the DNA TGTGCCAGCAGTGGCCGGCTAGTTGCCCTCTACGAGCAGTACTTC.

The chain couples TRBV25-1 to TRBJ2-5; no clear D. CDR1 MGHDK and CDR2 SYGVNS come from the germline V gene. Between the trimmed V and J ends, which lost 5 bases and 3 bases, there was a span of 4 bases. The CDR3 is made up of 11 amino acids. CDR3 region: CASSQEETQYF. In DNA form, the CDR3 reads TGTGCCAGCAGTCAGGAAGAGACCCAGTACTTC. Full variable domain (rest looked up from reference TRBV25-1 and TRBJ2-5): EADIYQTPRYLVIGTGKKITLECSQTMGHDKMYWYQQDPGMELHLIHYSYGVNSTEKGDLSSESTVSRIRTEHFPLTLESARPSHTSQYLCASSQEETQYFGPGTRLLVL.

The CDR3 nucleotides read TGTGCCTGGAGGGCACAGGGAGGGGGCACTGAAGCTTTCTTT. Residues: CAWRAQGGGTEAFF. This chain links TRBV30 with TRBJ1-1; D perhaps matches TRBD1 (6 bases). CDR1 GTSNPN and CDR2 SVGIG come from the germline V gene (reference sequence). The V and J ends lost 3 bases and 4 bases respectively, with 15 bases between them. The CDR3 extends over 14 amino acids.

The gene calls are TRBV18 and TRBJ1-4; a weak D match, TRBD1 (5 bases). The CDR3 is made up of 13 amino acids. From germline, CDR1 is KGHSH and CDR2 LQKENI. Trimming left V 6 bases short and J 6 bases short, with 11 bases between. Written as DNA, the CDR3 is TGTGCCAGCTCGCAGGGTAGGGATGAAAAACTGTTTTTT. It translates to CASSQGRDEKLFF.

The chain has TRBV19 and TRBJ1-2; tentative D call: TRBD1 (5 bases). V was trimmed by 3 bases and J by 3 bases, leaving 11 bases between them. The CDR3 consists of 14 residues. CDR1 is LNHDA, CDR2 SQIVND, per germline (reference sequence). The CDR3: CASSIPGLDYGYTF. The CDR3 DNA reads TGTGCCAGTAGTATTCCAGGGTTGGACTATGGCTACACCTTC.

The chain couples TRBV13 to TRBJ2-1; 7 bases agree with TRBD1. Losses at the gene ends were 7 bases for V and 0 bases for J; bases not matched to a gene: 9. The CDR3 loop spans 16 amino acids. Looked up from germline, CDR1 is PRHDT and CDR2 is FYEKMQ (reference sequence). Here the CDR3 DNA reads TGTGCCAGCACCCCAGCGACAGGGAGCTCCTACAATGAGCAGTTCTTC. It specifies CASTPATGSSYNEQFF.

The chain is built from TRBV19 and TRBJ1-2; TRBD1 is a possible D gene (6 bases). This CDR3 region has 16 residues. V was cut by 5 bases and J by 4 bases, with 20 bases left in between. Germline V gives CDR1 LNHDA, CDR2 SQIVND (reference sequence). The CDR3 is CASSQLETGSAYGYTF. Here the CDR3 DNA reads TGTGCCAGTAGTCAGTTGGAGACAGGCTCGGCCTATGGCTACACCTTC.

The CDR3 region has the DNA TGTGCCAGCTCACCACGGACAGGGGGTACTGTGGGCGGCTACACCTTC. Amino acid sequence: CASSPRTGGTVGGYTF. The rearrangement uses TRBV18 and TRBJ1-2; 10 bases agree with TRBD1. This CDR3 has 16 residues. Per the germline V gene, CDR1 is KGHSH and CDR2 is LQKENI. The trim removed 1 base at V and 8 bases at J, leaving 10 bases unmatched. Complete variable domain (other parts from reference TRBV18 and TRBJ1-2): NAGVMQNPRHLVRRRGQEARLRCSPMKGHSHVYWYRQLPEEGLKFMVYLQKENIIDESGMPKERFSAEFPKEGPSILRIQQVVRGDSAAYFCASSPRTGGTVGGYTFGSGTRLTVV.